Below are 30 T cell receptor delta chains sequenced from a single sample in a study of gamma-delta chains in newborns, infants, children (dated 2019 in TCRdb). TCRdb names Illumina MiSeq as the instrument used. TCRdb called clones anew from the public reads via CATT; matching DNA rows were later pooled. This sample lists roughly 5,000 delta-chain clones; 2.7% were detected once. The top ten constitute roughly 15% of the sample. Sequenced material: blood. These receptors came from a child who was a newborn, infant or young child, either healthy, febrile or measles-vaccinated (not recorded which).

This sequence joins TRDV3 and TRDJ1; unclear D gene. Looked up from germline, CDR1 is TVYSNPD and CDR2 is GDNSRS (reference sequence). Trimming shortened V by 1 base and J by 0 bases, and 18 bases separated the two germline ends. CDR3 size: 16 residues. The CDR3 is CAFKHSAFLNTDKLIF. CDR3 nucleotides: TGTGCCTTTAAGCACTCCGCCTTTTTAAACACCGATAAACTCATCTTT. Full variable domain (outside the CDR3, taken from reference TRDV3 and TRDJ1): CDKVTQSSPDQTVASGSEVVLLCTYDTVYSNPDLFWYRIRPDYSFQFVFYGDNSRSEGADFTQGRFSVKHILTQKAFHLVISPVRTEDSATYYCAFKHSAFLNTDKLIFGKGTRVTVEP.

Regarding this clone: The junction departs from the called germline gene at one end, perhaps through a read error. The same CDR3 also results from other DNA sequences found in this sample. The chain employs TRDV1 and TRDJ2, with 12 positions matching TRDD3. The CDR3 covers 17 residues. CDR1 and CDR2 (germline): TSWWSYY, QGS. CDR3 loop: CAVPGGYAPILTAQLFF. CDR3 bases: TGTGCTGTCCCTGGGGGATACGCTCCCATTTTGACGGCACAACTCTTCTTT.

This clone was counted only a few times. The chain has TRDV2 and TRDJ1, with 12 positions matching TRDD3. Germline CDR1 is GEAIGNYY and CDR2 is EKD. The junction had 1 base not matched to a gene; V was cut back by 0 bases and J by 0 bases. The CDR3 is 16 amino acids. CDR3 protein: CACDTLGDTHTDKLIF. CDR3 in DNA: TGTGCCTGTGACACCCTGGGGGATACGCACACCGATAAACTCATCTTT.

This clone was counted a few times. The CDR3 here is CACDTVRFSSWDTRQMFF. The DNA of the CDR3 is TGTGCCTGTGACACCGTAAGGTTCAGCTCCTGGGACACCCGACAGATGTTTTTC. This chain joins TRDV2 and TRDJ3; D is undetermined. V lost 0 bases to trimming and J lost 0 bases, with 11 bases between them. The length of the CDR3 is 18 residues. From germline, CDR1 is GEAIGNYY and CDR2 EKD.

A few counts support this clone. This likely stems from a read error, as it lies one base from a far larger clone. Other nucleotide sequences from this sample produce the same CDR3. The rearrangement uses TRDV2 and TRDJ3, with 11 bases lining up with TRDD3. V lost 0 bases, J lost 2 bases, and 2 bases stayed unmatched. The germline V gene encodes CDR1 GEAIGNYY and CDR2 EKD. The length of the CDR3 is 18 residues. The CDR3 reads CACDTLLGDTWDTRQMFF. The CDR3 nucleotides read TGTGCCTGTGACACCTTACTGGGGGATACCTGGGACACCCGACAGATGTTTTTC.

A few counts support this clone. The V and J genes are TRDV2 and TRDJ1; tentatively, D is TRDD3 (5 bases). The CDR3 consists of 18 residues. Germline V lookup: CDR1 GEAIGNYY, CDR2 EKD. Trimming cost V 0 bases and J 2 bases, with 21 bases left between them. CDR3 sequence (DNA): TGTGCCTGTGACACCTTGGCGGATATGAGGAGTAGGACCGATAAACTCATCTTT. It is translated as CACDTLADMRSRTDKLIF.

This clone has only a few counts. This sequence joins TRDV2 and TRDJ2; 11 nucleotides match TRDD3. The CDR3 loop spans 19 amino acids. From germline, CDR1 is GEAIGNYY and CDR2 EKD. V was clipped by 3 bases and J by 4 bases; unmatched bases: 15. CDR3 bases: TGTGCCTGTGACCCCATTCCTGGGGGATACACACCTCGGACAGCACAACTCTTCTTT. The encoded protein is CACDPIPGGYTPRTAQLFF.

The V and J genes are TRAV29/DV5 and TRDJ1, with 12 bases lining up with TRDD3. CDR1 is NSMFDY, CDR2 ISSIKDK, per germline. This CDR3 is built from 21 residues. Unmatched junction bases numbered 21, after V lost 3 bases and J lost 0 bases. The CDR3 is CAATSPPPGGYAGAYTDKLIF. The CDR3 region has the DNA TGTGCAGCAACCTCACCCCCCCCTGGGGGATACGCGGGAGCGTACACCGATAAACTCATCTTT.

By sample fraction, this clone is large (0.1 to 1%). CDR3 region: CACDILGDIMGSSWDTRQMFF. The CDR3 DNA sequence: TGTGCCTGTGACATACTGGGGGATATCATGGGGAGCTCCTGGGACACCCGACAGATGTTTTTC. The chain uses TRDV2 and TRDJ3, with 11 bases that match TRDD3. J was trimmed by 0 bases and V by 2 bases; bases with no gene match: 11. This CDR3 is built from 21 residues. Per germline, CDR1 GEAIGNYY and CDR2 EKD.

A note on this clone: The sample has other DNA sequences that encode this CDR3 too. The chain has TRDV2 and TRDJ3, with 10 bases identical to TRDD3. The germline gives CDR1 GEAIGNYY, CDR2 EKD. Germline trimming cut 0 bases from V and 1 base from J; bases unmatched to any gene: 2. CDR3 length equals 18 residues. The CDR3 loop is CACDTGGYDSWDTRQMFF. In nucleotides, the CDR3 is TGTGCCTGTGACACCGGGGGATACGATTCCTGGGACACCCGACAGATGTTTTTC.

This clone occurred a few times. This chain connects TRDV2 to TRDJ3; 10 positions match TRDD3. The CDR3 is 16 residues long. Trimming took 5 bases from V and 0 from J; bases not matched to a gene: 0. Germline V gene sequence: CDR1 GEAIGNYY, CDR2 EKD. CDR3 sequence (DNA): TGTGCCTGTGCTGGGGGATACTCCTGGGACACCCGACAGATGTTTTTC. Its protein is CACAGGYSWDTRQMFF.

In its sample, this clone was seen a few times. The same CDR3 arises from other DNA sequences in this sample as well. The chain couples TRDV2 to TRDJ3; D is unresolved. The V gene lost 1 base and the J gene lost 0 bases, with 12 bases spanning the gap. Germline assignment: CDR1 GEAIGNYY and CDR2 EKD. This CDR3 is built from 18 residues. The CDR3 sequence is CACDTGWASSWDTRQMFF. As DNA, the CDR3 is TGTGCCTGTGACACGGGGTGGGCGAGCTCCTGGGACACCCGACAGATGTTTTTC.

The rearrangement links TRDV2 to TRDJ3; D is perhaps TRDD2 or TRDD3 (5 bases each). Germline assignment: CDR1 GEAIGNYY and CDR2 EKD. Trimming removed 0 bases from V and 0 bases from J, with 11 bases in between. The CDR3 length is 18 residues. CDR3 sequence: CACDTAGSYSWDTRQMFF. As DNA, the CDR3 is TGTGCCTGTGACACCGCGGGATCCTACTCCTGGGACACCCGACAGATGTTTTTC.

Of note for this clone: The sample holds other DNA sequences that translate to the same CDR3. The chain carries TRDV2 and TRDJ3; 9 nucleotides match TRDD3. J lost 0 bases, V lost 0 bases, and 8 bases had no gene match. In germline, CDR1 is GEAIGNYY, CDR2 EKD. This CDR3 is built from 20 residues. CDR3 sequence: CACDTVLGDPSSWDTRQMFF. The DNA for the CDR3 is TGTGCCTGTGACACCGTACTGGGGGACCCGAGCTCCTGGGACACCCGACAGATGTTTTTC.

To note about this clone: The same CDR3 arises from other DNA sequences in this sample as well. The chain uses TRDV2 and TRDJ3, with D possibly being TRDD3 (5 bases). Germline lookup yields CDR1 GEAIGNYY and CDR2 EKD. The CDR3 spans 18 residues. V was trimmed by 0 bases and J by 0 bases, leaving 11 bases between them. The CDR3 loop reads CACDTVLVSSWDTRQMFF. The CDR3 DNA follows: TGTGCCTGTGACACCGTACTGGTAAGCTCCTGGGACACCCGACAGATGTTTTTC.

This clone was recorded a few times. J is TRDJ3 and V is TRDV2; 8 bases line up with TRDD3. This CDR3 is built from 18 residues. The V gene end was trimmed by 0 bases and the J gene end by 2 bases; junction bases not matched to a gene: 5. The germline CDR1 and CDR2 sequences are GEAIGNYY and EKD. CDR3 amino acids: CACDTGDTSTWDTRQMFF. CDR3 in DNA: TGTGCCTGTGACACCGGGGATACAAGCACCTGGGACACCCGACAGATGTTTTTC.

This clone was detected only a few times. The rearrangement links TRDV2 to TRDJ3; 8 bases are shared with TRDD3. J was trimmed by 0 bases and V by 1 base; bases with no gene match: 13. The CDR3 extends over 21 amino acids. Germline loops: CDR1 GEAIGNYY, CDR2 EKD. CDR3 DNA: TGTGCCTGTGACACGGATTACTGGGGGCCTCCCAGCTCCTGGGACACCCGACAGATGTTTTTC. Protein: CACDTDYWGPPSSWDTRQMFF.

The chain has TRDV1 and TRDJ1; TRDD2 agrees at 8 bases. V trimming: 4 bases; J trimming: 0 bases; junction bases outside the gene matches: 13. Looked up from germline, CDR1 is TSWWSYY and CDR2 is QGS. CDR3 length equals 18 residues. In DNA form, the CDR3 reads TGTGCTCTTGGGGTCTCTTTCTTCCTACGCACGTACACCGATAAACTCATCTTT. It is translated as CALGVSFFLRTYTDKLIF.

This clone was detected a few times. In nucleotides, the CDR3 is TGTGCCTGTGACACCTTACTGGGGGATACGCGGCGCGATAAACTCATCTTT. Translating it yields CACDTLLGDTRRDKLIF. The rearrangement joins TRDV2 to TRDJ1; 13 bases line up with TRDD3. This CDR3 spans 17 amino acids. Per the germline V gene, CDR1 is GEAIGNYY and CDR2 is EKD. Unmatched junction bases numbered 7, after V lost 0 bases and J lost 4 bases.

In its sample, this clone was seen a few times. This may arise from a read error, as a much more abundant clone is one base away. The CDR3 region is CACEYWETDKLIF. CDR3 nucleotides: TGTGCCTGTGAGTACTGGGAGACCGATAAACTCATCTTT. J is TRDJ1 and V is TRDV2; TRDD3 might be the D (6 bases). The germline V gene has CDR1 GEAIGNYY and CDR2 EKD. Trimming pared 4 bases from V and 2 bases from J, leaving 10 bases between. The CDR3 length is 13 residues.

This chain uses TRDV2 with TRDJ3, with 8 bases aligning to TRDD3. This CDR3 spans 19 amino acids. J lost 0 bases, V lost 3 bases, and 9 bases had no gene match. The germline gives CDR1 GEAIGNYY, CDR2 EKD. In DNA form, the CDR3 reads TGTGCCTGTGACCTACTGGGGGTAAGGGACTCCTGGGACACCCGACAGATGTTTTTC. Translating it yields CACDLLGVRDSWDTRQMFF.

Turning to this clone: This likely reflects a read error, since a far larger clone is one base away. This sample also contains other DNA sequences that code for the same CDR3. The genes are TRDV2 and TRDJ2; 12 bases align to TRDD3. CDR1 is GEAIGNYY and CDR2 is EKD in the germline V gene. The CDR3 extends over 14 amino acids. The CDR3 reads CACDILGDTAQLFF. CDR3 nucleotides: TGTGCCTGTGACATACTGGGGGATACAGCACAACTCTTCTTC.

This clone was picked up a small number of times. The chain is built from TRDV2 and TRDJ1; D unresolved. Germline CDR1 GEAIGNYY, CDR2 EKD. Trimming removed 4 bases from V and 1 base from J, with 9 bases in between. The CDR3 runs to 13 residues. CDR3 sequence (DNA): TGTGCCTGTGAACCGTTACGCACCGATAAACTCATCTTT. Protein sequence: CACEPLRTDKLIF.

The table lists this clone with a few counts. For the CDR3, the DNA is TGTGCCTGTGACACCGGAGGAAACTACTGGGGGATACGGGCGGCCGATAAACTCATCTTT. This gives the protein CACDTGGNYWGIRAADKLIF. The chain employs TRDV2 and TRDJ1, with 13 bases matching TRDD3. The CDR3 loop spans 20 amino acids. Trimming cost V 0 bases and J 3 bases; bases outside gene matches: 15. Per the germline V gene, CDR1 is GEAIGNYY and CDR2 is EKD.

This clone was counted between two and nine times. The junction departs from germline at one end; a sequencing error may be responsible. This chain joins TRDV2 and TRDJ1; 7 nucleotides align to TRDD3. The germline CDR1 and CDR2 sequences are GEAIGNYY and EKD. The CDR3 sequence is 14 residues long. Here the CDR3 reads CARDSTGDTDKLIF. The CDR3 DNA follows: TGTGCCCGTGACAGTACTGGGGACACCGATAAACTCATCTTT.

This rearrangement joins TRDV2 to TRDJ3, with 12 positions matching TRDD3. CDR1 and CDR2 (germline): GEAIGNYY, EKD. J was trimmed by 0 bases and V by 7 bases; bases with no gene match: 15. The CDR3 is made up of 21 amino acids. CDR3: CACDLGYWGILSSWDTRQMFF. Here the CDR3 DNA reads TGTGCCTGCGACCTCGGGTACTGGGGGATACTGAGCTCCTGGGACACCCGACAGATGTTTTTC.

The rearrangement joins TRDV2 to TRDJ3; D might be TRDD3 (6 bases). V lost 0 bases, J lost 0 bases, and 17 bases lay in between. Germline lookup yields CDR1 GEAIGNYY and CDR2 EKD. This CDR3 contains 20 residues. The CDR3 DNA reads TGTGCCTGTGACACCTGGGGGGTAACAATTAGCTCCTGGGACACCCGACAGATGTTTTTC. Protein product: CACDTWGVTISSWDTRQMFF.

A few counts support this clone. The chain is built from TRDV1 and TRDJ1, with 12 bases identical to TRDD3. Germline trimming cut 2 bases from V and 7 bases from J; bases unmatched to any gene: 17. CDR3 length: 19 amino acids. Germline V gives CDR1 TSWWSYY, CDR2 QGS. The CDR3 nucleotides read TGTGCTCTTGGGGAAGGGGTCCCTAAACTGGGGGATACATACGGTAAACTCATCTTT. Translation: CALGEGVPKLGDTYGKLIF.

Notes on this clone: Germline and junction disagree at one end, which may indicate a read error. Other DNA variants within this sample encode the same CDR3. This CDR3 is CACDTVLGDTLSSWDTRQMFF. Here the CDR3 DNA reads TGTGCCTGCGACACGGTGCTGGGGGATACCCTGAGCTCCTGGGACACCCGACAGATGTTTTTC. The rearrangement uses TRDV2 and TRDJ3; 11 bases align to TRDD3. Germline lookup yields CDR1 GEAIGNYY and CDR2 EKD. The CDR3 has 21 amino acids.

In its sample, this clone ranks as medium-sized (0.01 to 0.1%). This rearrangement joins TRDV2 to TRDJ2; TRDD3 matches 8 bases. Trimming took 0 bases from V and 7 from J; bases not matched to a gene: 0. The germline V gene encodes CDR1 GEAIGNYY and CDR2 EKD. The CDR3 covers 13 residues. The CDR3: CACDTWGIAQLFF. DNA for the CDR3: TGTGCCTGTGACACCTGGGGGATAGCACAACTCTTCTTT.